The present entry profiles one TCR beta chain with its context. The antigen remains unidentified. Unmatched junction bases numbered 10, after V lost 4 bases and J lost 7 bases. Germline assignment: CDR1 SGHNT and CDR2 YENEEA. The CDR3 has 16 residues. This sample stems from a study of cytomegalovirus exposure and HLA in healthy donors. Points from the study as a whole: HLA alleles were associated with roughly 17,000 TCR beta sequences in a later analysis at 0.05 false discovery rate.

60 Vbeta and 13 Jbeta primers were used in PCR. Profiling relied on immunoSEQ multiplex PCR, and the TCRdb table lists in-frame clones only, not all of them. The data show approximately 130,000 clones, about 80% seen once. The V gene is TRBV11-3, the J gene TRBJ1-2; 12 bases agree with TRBD1. The sample comprised PBMCs. The sequence was obtained from a woman aged 45-59 years in good health and CMV-seropositive. Written as DNA, the CDR3 is TGTGCCAGCAGCTCTCCACCCCGGGACAGGGGGCTTGGCTACACCTTC. Amino acids: CASSSPPRDRGLGYTF. The full variable domain, with the rest looked up from reference TRBV11-3 and TRBJ1-2, is EAGVVQSPRYKIIEKKQPVAFWCNPISGHNTLYWYLQNLGQGPELLIRYENEEAVDDSQLPKDRFSAERLKGVDSTLKIQPAELGDSAVYLCASSSPPRDRGLGYTFGSGTRLTVV.